This TCR beta chain was recovered during a study of beta chain features in type 1 diabetes. Findings and limits, study-wide: Naive, central memory and regulatory TCRB repertoires appeared more similar among patients than healthy donors. Shorter TCRB CDR3s, moderately but significantly so, were found in Type 1 diabetes patients in all four CD4+ subsets.

Expressed TCRB transcripts were sequenced, since all the RNA that had been isolated was reverse transcribed. Clones were read by immunoSEQ multiplex PCR, and TCRdb kept only the in-frame ones, dropping some. The sample lists 85,000 to 110,000 clones; 25% to 35% were seen once. This clone was picked up a small number of times. Its antigen is unknown. Sorted CD4+ subsets: naive, central memory, regulatory, stem cell-like memory (CD45RO/CCR7/CD25/CD127/CD95/CD27 panel). The ends lost 5 bases at V and 13 bases at J; junction bases unmatched: 6. In germline, CDR1 is SGHNT, CDR2 YENEEA. CDR3 size: 13 residues.

Sequencing used central memory CD4+ T cells from blood. The genes are TRBV11-3 and TRBJ2-2; 11 bases agree with TRBD2. This receptor was obtained from a woman under 30 with type 1 diabetes. CDR3 DNA: TGTGCCAGCAGCCCCGGACTAGCGGGCCTGCTGTTTTTT. This translates into CASSPGLAGLLFF.